This TCR beta chain was identified in a study of blood T cell repertoires in COVID-19. Across the study: COVID-19 samples collected from the United States, Italy and Spain covered acute and convalescent phases.

CDR3 size: 17 residues. Germline lookup yields CDR1 LNHDA and CDR2 SQIVND (reference sequence). V lost 6 bases and J 6 bases, leaving 26 bases between the germline ends. Libraries were prepared by immunoSEQ multiplex PCR; TCRdb keeps only in-frame clonotypes and omits some of them. This table has approximately 250,000 clones, approximately 85% appearing once. Recruited during active infection, patients (from Seattle) were subsequently followed longitudinally. What was sequenced was peripheral blood. The source of this sequence is a man aged 45-60 years with COVID-19, enrolled during active disease. This chain connects TRBV19 to TRBJ1-2; D is perhaps TRBD1 (5 bases). This chain's CDR3 is CASSPYYGRQRGNGYTF. The CDR3 DNA sequence: TGTGCCAGTAGCCCCTATTACGGGAGACAGAGGGGTAATGGCTACACCTTC.